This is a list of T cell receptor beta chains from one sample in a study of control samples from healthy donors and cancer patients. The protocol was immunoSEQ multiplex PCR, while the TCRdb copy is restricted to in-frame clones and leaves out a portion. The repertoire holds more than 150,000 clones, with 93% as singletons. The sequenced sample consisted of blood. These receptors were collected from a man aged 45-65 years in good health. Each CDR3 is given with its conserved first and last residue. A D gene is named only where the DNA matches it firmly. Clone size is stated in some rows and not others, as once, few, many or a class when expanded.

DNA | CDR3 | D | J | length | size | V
TGCGCCAGCAGCTTGGGAAGACAGGGTGAAGGAAACACCATATATTTT | CASSLGRQGEGNTIYF | TRBD1 | TRBJ1-3 | 16 | - | TRBV5-1
TGTGCCAGCAGGATCGGAGGAGCTAATGAAAAACTGTTTTTT | CASRIGGANEKLFF | - | TRBJ1-4 | 14 | - | TRBV6-5
TGTGCCAGCAGCTTAGGGCCTGTCTACGAGCAGTACTTC | CASSLGPVYEQYF | - | TRBJ2-7 | 13 | - | TRBV7-9
TGTGCCATCAGTGTAGGGAATCAGCCCCAGCATTTT | CAISVGNQPQHF | - | TRBJ1-5 | 12 | - | TRBV10-3
TGCGCCAGCAGCGGAGCGGGGCTAGCGGGAGACAATGAGCAGTTCTTC | CASSGAGLAGDNEQFF | TRBD2 | TRBJ2-1 | 16 | - | TRBV4-1
TGTGCCAGCAGTGAACGGGCAGGGGGAGAGACCCAGTACTTC | CASSERAGGETQYF | TRBD1 | TRBJ2-5 | 14 | - | TRBV6-1
TGTGCCAGCAGTTACGGGGGATCGGAACAGCCCCAGCATTTT | CASSYGGSEQPQHF | - | TRBJ1-5 | 14 | - | TRBV6-5
TGTGCCAGCAGCCTAGGGAGGGGGGATACGCAGTATTTT | CASSLGRGDTQYF | - | TRBJ2-3 | 13 | - | TRBV28
TGTGCCTGGGCTGGAAACACCATATATTTT | CAWAGNTIYF | - | TRBJ1-3 | 10 | - | TRBV30
TGTGCCATCAGCGATCCGGGACGGATGAACACTGAAGCTTTCTTT | CAISDPGRMNTEAFF | - | TRBJ1-1 | 15 | - | TRBV10-3
TGTGCCAGCAGTTTAGGGGACATACTATACGAGCAGTACTTC | CASSLGDILYEQYF | - | TRBJ2-7 | 14 | - | TRBV28
TGTGCCAGCAGTGAGACACAGGGTCCCCAGCATTTT | CASSETQGPQHF | - | TRBJ1-5 | 12 | once | TRBV2
TGTGCCAGCAGCCCCCGGGACTCCAATGAGCAGTTCTTC | CASSPRDSNEQFF | - | TRBJ2-1 | 13 | - | TRBV3-1/TRBV3-2
TGCGCCAGCAGCTCCCGACAGGGGGATAATTCACCCCTCCACTTT | CASSSRQGDNSPLHF | TRBD1 | TRBJ1-6 | 15 | - | TRBV5-1
TGTGCCAGCAGCGCAAACATGGCCCTCCACGAGCAGTACTTC | CASSANMALHEQYF | - | TRBJ2-7 | 14 | once | TRBV5-4
TGCGCCAGCAGCTTTCAATCACAGGGCGCTGGAAACACCATATATTTT | CASSFQSQGAGNTIYF | - | TRBJ1-3 | 16 | few | TRBV5-1
TGCAGTGCTAGTTTTTTATCGGGTGAAAAACTGTTTTTT | CSASFLSGEKLFF | - | TRBJ1-4 | 13 | - | TRBV20-1
TGCAGCGTTGAAGAGAGCACAGATACGCAGTATTTT | CSVEESTDTQYF | - | TRBJ2-3 | 12 | - | TRBV29-1
TGTGCCAGCAAGAGGACAGGGGAATTTAACTATGGCTACACCTTC | CASKRTGEFNYGYTF | TRBD1 | TRBJ1-2 | 15 | - | TRBV2
TGTGCCAGCAGGTACAGACAGGGGATCACAGATACGCAGTATTTT | CASRYRQGITDTQYF | TRBD1 | TRBJ2-3 | 15 | - | TRBV3-1/TRBV3-2
TGTGCCAGCAGCTACACAGGGGATGGCTACACCTTC | CASSYTGDGYTF | TRBD1 | TRBJ1-2 | 12 | - | TRBV7-8
TGTGCCAGCAGCCAAGCCGGGACTAGCGGGGGCACAGATACGCAGTATTTT | CASSQAGTSGGTDTQYF | TRBD2 | TRBJ2-3 | 17 | - | TRBV3-1/TRBV3-2
TGTGCCAGCAGCCAAACTAGCCCAGAGACCCAGTACTTC | CASSQTSPETQYF | - | TRBJ2-5 | 13 | once | TRBV11-2
TGTGCCAGCTCCTTTCGGGAGGGGGCGTTTGGCTACACCTTC | CASSFREGAFGYTF | TRBD1 | TRBJ1-2 | 14 | - | TRBV27
TGTGCCAGCAGCCTAGGGCCGGGGACAGGGATCGGTGGCTACACCTTC | CASSLGPGTGIGGYTF | TRBD1 | TRBJ1-2 | 16 | - | TRBV3-1/TRBV3-2
TGTGCCAGCAGTTTATCTATAGAACTAGCGGGAGAAGTATCCGGGGAGCTGTTTTTT | CASSLSIELAGEVSGELFF | TRBD2 | TRBJ2-2 | 19 | - | TRBV27
TGTGCCAGCAGTGGCCCCGACAGGGGTAAGACCGGGGAGCTGTTTTTT | CASSGPDRGKTGELFF | TRBD1 | TRBJ2-2 | 16 | - | TRBV28
TGTGCCAGCTCACCACCCCAGGGGGCAAGGGAAAAACTGTTTTTT | CASSPPQGAREKLFF | TRBD1 | TRBJ1-4 | 15 | - | TRBV18
TGTGCCAGCATCCAGAGTTCGGGGATCACCGGGGAGCTGTTTTTT | CASIQSSGITGELFF | - | TRBJ2-2 | 15 | - | TRBV7-2
TGTGCCAGCAGATTTAGACCCACATCAGGGGAGCAGTTCTTC | CASRFRPTSGEQFF | - | TRBJ2-1 | 14 | - | TRBV5-6
TGTGCCAGCGAACCTAGGGACTACCAAGGCTCCTACAATGAGCAGTTCTTC | CASEPRDYQGSYNEQFF | TRBD2 | TRBJ2-1 | 17 | - | TRBV3-1/TRBV3-2
TGTGCCAGCAGTGAATGGGACCTAACGGGCACCGGGGAGCTGTTTTTT | CASSEWDLTGTGELFF | - | TRBJ2-2 | 16 | - | TRBV27
TGTGCCAGCAGCTTTGGCGTACTAGCGGGAGGGGGGGCTGGCACAGATACGCAGTATTTT | CASSFGVLAGGGAGTDTQYF | TRBD2 | TRBJ2-3 | 20 | - | TRBV5-4
TGCAGTGCTGGGGGTGGCTACACCTTC | CSAGGGYTF | - | TRBJ1-2 | 9 | - | TRBV20-1
TGTGCCAGCAGCCCCGCGGCGACCGACTACGAGCAGTACTTC | CASSPAATDYEQYF | - | TRBJ2-7 | 14 | - | TRBV6-5
TGTGCCAGCAGACCGACCCCGGGACGGGGTTCCTACGAGCAGTACTTC | CASRPTPGRGSYEQYF | - | TRBJ2-7 | 16 | - | TRBV28
TGTGCCAGCAGTGAATGGGCAGGGGGAGAGACCCAGTACTTC | CASSEWAGGETQYF | TRBD1 | TRBJ2-5 | 14 | once | TRBV25-1
TGTGCCAGCAGCTTATTGCCCGGCACAGATACGCAGTATTTT | CASSLLPGTDTQYF | - | TRBJ2-3 | 14 | - | TRBV7-3
TGTGCCAGCAGCTTGTTTGGCGGGGCAAGCAATCAGCCCCAGCATTTT | CASSLFGGASNQPQHF | - | TRBJ1-5 | 16 | - | TRBV5-5
TGCGCCAGCAGCCAAGCTAGACAGGGTCAAGGGGCCCAGTACTTC | CASSQARQGQGAQYF | TRBD1 | TRBJ2-5 | 15 | - | TRBV4-1
TGTGCCAGCTCCACGTTGGTAGCGGGAAGCGATGAGCAGTTCTTC | CASSTLVAGSDEQFF | TRBD2 | TRBJ2-1 | 15 | - | TRBV6-4
TGTGCCAGCAGCACCGACTCGGGCCTAGCGGGGGAGACCCAGTACTTC | CASSTDSGLAGETQYF | TRBD2 | TRBJ2-5 | 16 | - | TRBV11-2
TGCGCCAGCAGCTTGGCCGGACTCTCGAACACTGAAGCTTTCTTT | CASSLAGLSNTEAFF | - | TRBJ1-1 | 15 | - | TRBV5-1